The text below deals with one TCR beta chain. Its antigen is currently unknown. The record originates from a study of OX40 agonist ivuxolimab in advanced cancers. Points from the study as a whole: In a subset of nonresponders, normalized T-cell clonal expansion was also low.

The CDR3 runs 13 residues. Germline V lookup: CDR1 SGHTA, CDR2 FQGNSA. V lost 1 base and J 2 bases, leaving 3 bases between the germline ends. TCRdb keeps only in-frame clones here, not all; method: immunoSEQ multiplex PCR. The table includes about 52,000 clones, approximately 86% detected once. The V and J genes are TRBV7-2 and TRBJ2-1, with unresolved D. The sample was CD4+ or CD8+ T cells sorted from blood, taken in a trial of the OX40 agonist ivuxolimab. The receptor's source is an adult with an advanced solid tumor such as melanoma, head and neck, liver or kidney cancer. The CDR3 sequence is CASSLEPYNEQFF. CDR3 bases: TGTGCCAGCAGCTTAGAACCCTACAATGAGCAGTTCTTC.